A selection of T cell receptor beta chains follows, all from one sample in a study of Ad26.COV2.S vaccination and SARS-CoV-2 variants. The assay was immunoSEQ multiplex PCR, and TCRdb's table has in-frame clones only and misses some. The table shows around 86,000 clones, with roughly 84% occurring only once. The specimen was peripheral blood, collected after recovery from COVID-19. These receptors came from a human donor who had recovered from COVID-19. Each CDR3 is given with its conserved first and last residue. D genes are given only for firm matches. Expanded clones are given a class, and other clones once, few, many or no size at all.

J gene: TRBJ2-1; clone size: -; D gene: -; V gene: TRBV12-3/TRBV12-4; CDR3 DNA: TGTGCCAGCAGTTCCCCCCGCGAGCAGTTCTTC; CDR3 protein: CASSSPREQFF
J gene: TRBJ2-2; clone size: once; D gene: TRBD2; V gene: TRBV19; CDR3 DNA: TGTGCCAGTAACCCGGGACTACACACCGGGGAGCTGTTTTTT; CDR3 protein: CASNPGLHTGELFF
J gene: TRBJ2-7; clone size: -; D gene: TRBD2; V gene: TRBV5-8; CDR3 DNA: TGTGCCAGCAGCCGATTTCTGTTAGCGGGAGAGGCCTACGAGCAGTACTTC; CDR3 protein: CASSRFLLAGEAYEQYF
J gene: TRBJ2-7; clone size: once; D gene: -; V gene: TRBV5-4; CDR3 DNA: TGTGCCAGCAGCTGGTGGGAGAGAAATTCCTACGAGCAGTACTTC; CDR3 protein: CASSWWERNSYEQYF
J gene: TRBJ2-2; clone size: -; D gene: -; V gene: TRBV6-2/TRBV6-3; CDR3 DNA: TGTGCCAGCAGCAATGAGGGGGGAGCCGGGGAGCTGTTTTTT; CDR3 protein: CASSNEGGAGELFF
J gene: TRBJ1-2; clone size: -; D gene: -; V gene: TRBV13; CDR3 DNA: TGTGCCAGCAGCTTAGGCGGGCTTAACTATGGCTACACCTTC; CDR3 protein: CASSLGGLNYGYTF
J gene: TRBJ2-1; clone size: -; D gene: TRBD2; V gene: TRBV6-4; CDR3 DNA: TGTGCCAGCAGAGGGACTAGCGGGAGGGCCGGTATGGGTGAGCAGTTCTTC; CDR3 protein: CASRGTSGRAGMGEQFF
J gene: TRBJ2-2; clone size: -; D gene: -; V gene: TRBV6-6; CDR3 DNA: TGTGCCAGCAGCGGGGGCGTCCCATCCGGGGAGCTGTTTTTT; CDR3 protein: CASSGGVPSGELFF
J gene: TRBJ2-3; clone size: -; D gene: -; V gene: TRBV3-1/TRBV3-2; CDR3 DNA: TGTGCCAGCAGCCAGGACTGGGATCTTAGGGGCACAGATACGCAGTATTTT; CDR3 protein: CASSQDWDLRGTDTQYF
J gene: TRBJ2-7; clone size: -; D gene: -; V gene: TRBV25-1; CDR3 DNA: TGTGCCAGCAGTGCACCAGGGACCGCCGGCGAGCAGTACTTC; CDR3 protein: CASSAPGTAGEQYF
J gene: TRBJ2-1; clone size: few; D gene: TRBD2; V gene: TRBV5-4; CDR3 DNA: TGTGCCAGCAGTTTGACTAGCGCTGACGGTGAGCAGTTCTTC; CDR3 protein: CASSLTSADGEQFF
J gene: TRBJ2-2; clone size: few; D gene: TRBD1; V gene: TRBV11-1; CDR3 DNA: TGTGCCAGCAGCCCCAGGACAGGGTCGAACACCGGGGAGCTGTTTTTT; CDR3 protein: CASSPRTGSNTGELFF
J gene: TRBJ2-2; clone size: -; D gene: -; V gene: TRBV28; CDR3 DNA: TGTGCCAGCAGTTTGAAGGGAATTTACACCGGGGAGCTGTTTTTT; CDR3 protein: CASSLKGIYTGELFF
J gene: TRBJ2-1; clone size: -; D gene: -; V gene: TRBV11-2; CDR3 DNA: TGTGCCAGCAGCTTAGGGAGCCAGGGGCCATACAATGAGCAGTTCTTC; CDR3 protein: CASSLGSQGPYNEQFF
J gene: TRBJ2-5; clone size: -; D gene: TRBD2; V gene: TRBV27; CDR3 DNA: TGTGCCAGTCTAGCGGGAGTGGAAGGAGAGACCCAGTACTTC; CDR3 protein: CASLAGVEGETQYF
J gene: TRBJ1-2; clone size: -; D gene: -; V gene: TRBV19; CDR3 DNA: TGTGCCAGTAGGGACAGCTTCTACTATGGCTACACCTTC; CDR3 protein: CASRDSFYYGYTF
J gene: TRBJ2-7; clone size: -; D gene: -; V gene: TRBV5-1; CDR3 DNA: TGCGCCAGCAGCTTGGAAGGGGTCGAGCAGTACTTC; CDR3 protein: CASSLEGVEQYF
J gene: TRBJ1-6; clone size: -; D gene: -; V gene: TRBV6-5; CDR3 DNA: TGTGCCAGCATGGAGGGAAGATATAATTCACCCCTCCACTTT; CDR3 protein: CASMEGRYNSPLHF
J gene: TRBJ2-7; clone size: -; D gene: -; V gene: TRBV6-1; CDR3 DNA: TGTGCCAGCAGTGAAATCTCGGGGGACGGCGGACTTGCCGAGCAGTACTTC; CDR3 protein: CASSEISGDGGLAEQYF
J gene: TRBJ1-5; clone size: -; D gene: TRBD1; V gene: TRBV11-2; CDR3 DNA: TGTGCCAGCAGCTTATCGGACAGGGGAAAGCCCCAGCATTTT; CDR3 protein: CASSLSDRGKPQHF
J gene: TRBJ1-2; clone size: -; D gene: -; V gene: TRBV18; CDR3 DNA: TGTGCCAGCTCACCCACGGACCGAGGGGATGGCTACACCTTC; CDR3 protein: CASSPTDRGDGYTF
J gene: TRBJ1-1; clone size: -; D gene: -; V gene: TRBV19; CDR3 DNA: TGTGCCAGTCGGGGCCGGGAGGGGGTGAACACTGAAGCTTTCTTT; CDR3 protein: CASRGREGVNTEAFF
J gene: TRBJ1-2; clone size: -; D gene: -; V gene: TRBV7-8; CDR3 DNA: TGTGCCAGCAGCCCCCGCTTGGGGCGGAACTATGGCTACACCTTC; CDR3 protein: CASSPRLGRNYGYTF
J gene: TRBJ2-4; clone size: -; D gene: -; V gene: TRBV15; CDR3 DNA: TGTGCCACCAGCAGGTTAGGGGACCTAGCCAAAAACATTCAGTACTTC; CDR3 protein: CATSRLGDLAKNIQYF
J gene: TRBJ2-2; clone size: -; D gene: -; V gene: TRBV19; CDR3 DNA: TGTGCCAGTAGAAAGAAGAACACCGGGGAGCTGTTTTTT; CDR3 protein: CASRKKNTGELFF
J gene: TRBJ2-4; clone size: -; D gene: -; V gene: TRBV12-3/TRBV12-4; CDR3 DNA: TGTGCCAGCAGCCACGGGTCCGGGAACATTCAGTACTTC; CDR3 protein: CASSHGSGNIQYF
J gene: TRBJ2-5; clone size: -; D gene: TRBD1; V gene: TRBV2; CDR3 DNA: TGTGCCAGCAGGATGACAGGGGCCATAGGGGAGACCCAGTACTTC; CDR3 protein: CASRMTGAIGETQYF
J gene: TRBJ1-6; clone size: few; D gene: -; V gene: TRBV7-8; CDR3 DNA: TGTGCCAGCAGCCGGACAGAAGATAATTCACCCCTCCACTTT; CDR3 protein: CASSRTEDNSPLHF
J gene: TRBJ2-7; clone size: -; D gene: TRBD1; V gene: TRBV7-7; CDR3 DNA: TGTGCCAGCAGCTTAGGCCACCGGGACAGGGTAAACGAGCAGTACTTC; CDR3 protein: CASSLGHRDRVNEQYF
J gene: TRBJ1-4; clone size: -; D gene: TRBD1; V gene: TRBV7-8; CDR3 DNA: TGTGCCAGCAGCGGCAGGGGGCTTGAGAATGAAAAACTGTTTTTT; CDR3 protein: CASSGRGLENEKLFF
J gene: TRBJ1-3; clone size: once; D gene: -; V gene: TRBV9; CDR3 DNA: TGTGCCAGCAGCGTAGGCACTGGAAACACCATATATTTT; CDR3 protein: CASSVGTGNTIYF
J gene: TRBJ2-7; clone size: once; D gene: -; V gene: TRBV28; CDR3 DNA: TGTGCCAGCAGTTCCACGAGGGGGGGGCGCGACGAGCAGTACTTC; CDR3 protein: CASSSTRGGRDEQYF
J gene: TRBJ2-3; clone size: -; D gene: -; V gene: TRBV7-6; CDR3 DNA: TGTGCCAGCAGCGGGGGTGGGGGGCCATCTAGCACAGATACGCAGTATTTT; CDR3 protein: CASSGGGGPSSTDTQYF
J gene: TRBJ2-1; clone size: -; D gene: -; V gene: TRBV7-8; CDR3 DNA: TGTGCCAGCAGCTTCCGACTGCTGGTCGATGAGCAGTTCTTC; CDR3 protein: CASSFRLLVDEQFF
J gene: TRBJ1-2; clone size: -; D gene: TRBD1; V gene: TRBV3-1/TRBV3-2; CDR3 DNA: TGTGCCAGCAGCCAACTCGACAGGGGGGCCTATGGCTACACCTTC; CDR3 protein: CASSQLDRGAYGYTF
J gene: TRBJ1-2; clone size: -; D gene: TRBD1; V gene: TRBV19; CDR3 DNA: TGTGCCGCCCGGACAGGGAACTATGGCTACACCTTC; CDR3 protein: CAARTGNYGYTF
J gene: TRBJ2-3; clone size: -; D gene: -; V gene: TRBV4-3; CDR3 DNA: TGCGCCAGCAGCCAAGATTGGGGCGATACGCAGTATTTT; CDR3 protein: CASSQDWGDTQYF
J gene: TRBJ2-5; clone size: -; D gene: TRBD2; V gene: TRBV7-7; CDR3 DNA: TGTGCCAGCAGCCTACAGCTAGCGGGGGGACTAGAGACCCAGTACTTC; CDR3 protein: CASSLQLAGGLETQYF
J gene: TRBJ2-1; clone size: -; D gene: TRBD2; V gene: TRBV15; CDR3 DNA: TGTGCCACCAGCACCCCCGGTGTGTGGGAGGGCCGGAATGAGCAGTTCTTC; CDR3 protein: CATSTPGVWEGRNEQFF
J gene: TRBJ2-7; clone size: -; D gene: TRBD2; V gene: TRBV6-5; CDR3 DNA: TGTGCCAGCAGTCCCACGGGACTAGTTGGCGAGCAGTACTTC; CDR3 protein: CASSPTGLVGEQYF
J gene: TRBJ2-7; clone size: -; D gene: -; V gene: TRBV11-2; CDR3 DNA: TGTGCCAGCAGCCAAGGGGTCTCCTACGAGCAGTACTTC; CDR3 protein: CASSQGVSYEQYF
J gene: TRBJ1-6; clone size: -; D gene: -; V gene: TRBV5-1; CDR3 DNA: TGCGCCAGCAGCCCCCGGGGTGGCAGCTCCTATAATTCACCCCTCCACTTT; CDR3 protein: CASSPRGGSSYNSPLHF
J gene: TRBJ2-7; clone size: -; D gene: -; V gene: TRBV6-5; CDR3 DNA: TGTGCCAGCAGGGCCTACGAGCAGTACTTC; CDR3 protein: CASRAYEQYF
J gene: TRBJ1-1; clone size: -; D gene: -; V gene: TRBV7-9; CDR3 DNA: TGTGCCAGCAGCTTCACAGGGCGGAACACTGAAGCTTTCTTT; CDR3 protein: CASSFTGRNTEAFF